This entry concerns a single TCR beta chain. The CDR3 extends over 16 amino acids. V lost 4 bases and J lost 4; bases outside the gene matches: 10. Germline CDR1 is SGHTA and CDR2 is FQGNSA. This entry is derived from a study of blood T cell repertoires in COVID-19. The table came from immunoSEQ multiplex PCR; TCRdb's copy has only in-frame clones and leaves some out. The sample holds 150,000 to 200,000 clones, around 82% seen once. The sample taken for sequencing was peripheral blood. This sequence was found in a woman between 40 and 50 years old with COVID-19, enrolled during active disease. The rearrangement uses TRBV7-2 and TRBJ1-3; 7 bases align to TRBD1. The CDR3 is CASSYSPTGFGNTIYF. The CDR3 DNA follows: TGTGCCAGCAGCTACAGCCCGACAGGGTTCGGAAACACCATATATTTT.